The 24 T cell receptor beta chains below were found in one sample sequenced in a study of T cell repertoires in cytomegalovirus infection. Their antigen targets remain unknown. MiXCR, applied by TCRdb to the reads, yields one record per CDR3 protein. Among about 890,000 distinct CDR3 sequences, more than 25% were seen once, and the ten largest hold around 15%. The sample in question was cultured CD8+ T cells from PBMCs, obtained from culture after CMV antigen stimulation. The receptors were sampled from a human donor in good health (CMV status not recorded). Some clones in this sample may be carry-over from other donors' samples.

This clonotype turned up a few times. The V call is TRBV4-3, the J call TRBJ2-1, with 12 bases aligning to TRBD2. Trimming at V came to 1 base and at J to 9 bases, leaving 7 bases not matched to a gene. CDR1 is LGHNA, CDR2 YSLEER, per germline. This CDR3 has 16 residues. CDR3 in amino acids: CASSQVQLAGGREQFF. As DNA, the CDR3 is TGCGCCAGCAGCCAAGTTCAGCTAGCGGGGGGGCGTGAGCAGTTCTTC.

The V gene is TRBV6-1, the J gene TRBJ1-5; D not resolved. V was shortened by 6 bases and J by 3 bases, with 12 bases between the two germline ends. The germline gives CDR1 MNHNS, CDR2 SASEGT. CDR3 size: 14 residues. CDR3 sequence (DNA): TGTGCCAGCAGACTAGGACGGATCAATCAGCCCCAGCATTTT. Amino acids: CASRLGRINQPQHF.

The V gene is TRBV7-9, the J gene TRBJ1-1, with a tentative D call TRBD1 (6 bases). The V gene lost 4 bases and the J gene lost 6 bases, with 9 bases spanning the gap. CDR3 length equals 12 residues. Germline lookup yields CDR1 SEHNR and CDR2 FQNEAQ (reference sequence). The DNA of the CDR3 is TGTGCCAGCAGCTGGACAGACGCTGAAGCTTTCTTT. This encodes CASSWTDAEAFF.

The chain joins TRBV5-1 to TRBJ1-1, with a weak D call TRBD1 (5 bases). From germline, CDR1 is SGHRS and CDR2 YFSETQ. The length of the CDR3 is 15 residues. Between the trimmed V and J ends, which lost 0 bases and 0 bases, there was a span of 9 bases. CDR3 region: CASSLGGDVNTEAFF. DNA of the CDR3: TGCGCCAGCAGCTTGGGGGGGGACGTGAACACTGAAGCTTTCTTT.

The rearrangement links TRBV29-1 to TRBJ1-1; D remains ambiguous. Trimming shortened V by 1 base and J by 8 bases, and 11 bases separated the two germline ends. The CDR3 is 12 amino acids. In germline, CDR1 is SQVTM, CDR2 ANQGSEA. In DNA, the CDR3 is TGCAGCGTTGAAGGCCAAGAATCAGAAGCTTTCTTT. Its translation is CSVEGQESEAFF.

This clonotype was counted between two and nine times. The chain uses TRBV24-1 and TRBJ2-1; D could derive from TRBD1 or TRBD2 (6 bases each). The CDR3 is 17 residues long. Germline CDR1 reads KGHDR; CDR2 reads SFDVKD. Trimming removed 3 bases at V and 0 bases at J, with 14 bases between. Here the CDR3 DNA reads TGTGCCACCAGTGATCGGGAGACGGACAGCTCCTACAATGAGCAGTTCTTC. It translates to CATSDRETDSSYNEQFF.

This clonotype was observed many times. V is TRBV6-5 and J is TRBJ2-7; 8 bases align to TRBD1. The CDR3 extends over 14 amino acids. J lost 3 bases, V lost 5 bases, and 6 bases had no gene match. Germline loops: CDR1 MNHEY, CDR2 SVGAGI. The DNA of the CDR3 is TGTGCCAGCAGTACCGGGACAGGATTCTACGAGCAGTACTTC. This codes for CASSTGTGFYEQYF.

The rearrangement links TRBV9 to TRBJ2-3; D may be TRBD2 (7 bases). The germline CDR1 and CDR2 sequences are SGDLS and YYNGEE. This CDR3 has 15 amino acids. The V and J ends lost 0 bases and 3 bases respectively, with 11 bases between them. The CDR3 sequence is CASSVGGGPTDTQYF. The CDR3 DNA sequence: TGTGCCAGCAGCGTAGGGGGGGGGCCGACAGATACGCAGTATTTT. Full variable domain (remainder filled in from reference TRBV9 and TRBJ2-3): DSGVTQTPKHLITATGQRVTLRCSPRSGDLSVYWYQQSLDQGLQFLIQYYNGEERAKGNILERFSAQQFPDLHSELNLSSLELGDSALYFCASSVGGGPTDTQYFGPGTRLTVL.

The V and J genes are TRBV28 and TRBJ2-1; D might be TRBD1 (7 bases). The CDR3 sequence is 14 residues long. CDR1 and CDR2 from the germline V gene are MDHEN and SYDVKM. V was shortened by 6 bases and J by 6 bases, with 15 bases between the two germline ends. As DNA, the CDR3 is TGTGCCAGCAGCCTCAGGGGGAGGTTCAATGAGCAGTTCTTC. Protein product: CASSLRGRFNEQFF.

This clonotype was observed a handful of times. V is TRBV12-3 or TRBV12-4 and J is TRBJ1-2; maybe TRBD1 (6 bases). V was pared by 5 bases and J by 8 bases, with 15 bases between. The CDR3 has 13 amino acids. The CDR3 nucleotides are TGTGCCAGCAGTCACACAGGGTATCAAGGCTACACCTTC. Protein: CASSHTGYQGYTF.

This chain uses TRBV7-4 with TRBJ2-1; no reliable D call. Per germline, CDR1 SGHVT and CDR2 SQSDAQ. The CDR3 has 12 amino acids. Between the trimmed V and J ends, which lost 7 bases and 7 bases, there was a span of 11 bases. CDR3 in DNA: TGTGCCAGCACCGACACTCTAAATGAGCAGTTCTTC. Its translation: CASTDTLNEQFF.

The chain combines TRBV4-1 with TRBJ2-1; TRBD2 might be the D (5 bases). The length of the CDR3 is 14 residues. V lost 3 bases and J lost 3, with 9 bases in between. Germline lookup yields CDR1 MGHRA and CDR2 YSYEKL. The CDR3 DNA reads TGCGCCAGCAGCCATGAGGGAGACTACAATGAGCAGTTCTTC. It codes for CASSHEGDYNEQFF.

The rearrangement links TRBV6-1 to TRBJ1-1, with a weak D call TRBD1 (5 bases). This CDR3 region has 15 residues. V lost 3 bases, J lost 4 bases, and 15 bases lay in between. CDR1 is MNHNS and CDR2 is SASEGT in the germline V gene. Here the CDR3 DNA reads TGTGCCAGCAGTGAGCGACGGTGGGGGAGCACTGAAGCTTTCTTT. As protein: CASSERRWGSTEAFF.

The table lists this clonotype with a few counts. The chain recombines TRBV4-3 with TRBJ2-1; possible D gene TRBD1, 5 bases. The CDR3 is 14 amino acids. Deletions cut 4 bases from V and 6 bases from J, with 13 bases between. The germline CDR1 and CDR2 sequences are LGHNA and YSLEER. CDR3 protein: CASSPLQVSNEQFF. The CDR3 DNA reads TGCGCCAGCAGCCCCTTACAGGTCAGCAATGAGCAGTTCTTC.

This chain joins TRBV5-8 and TRBJ2-5; possibly TRBD2 for D (6 bases). Germline V CDR1 and CDR2: SGHTS, YDEGEE. CDR3 length: 15 residues. Trimming pared 0 bases from V and 4 bases from J, leaving 13 bases between. CDR3 sequence reads: CASSLGRGGGETQYF. CDR3 coding DNA: TGTGCCAGCAGCTTGGGGAGGGGAGGCGGAGAGACCCAGTACTTC.

Of note for this clonotype: This clone may be a read error of a much larger clone one base away. The rearrangement joins TRBV7-8 to TRBJ2-2; tentatively, D is TRBD2 (7 bases). CDR1 SGHVS and CDR2 FQNEAQ come from the germline V gene. The length of the CDR3 is 17 residues. V lost 5 bases and J 5 bases, leaving 21 bases between the germline ends. The CDR3 nucleotides read TGTGCCAGCAGCCACGTTACGTGGGGGGGGGCGACCGGGGAGCTGTTTTTT. This encodes CASSHVTWGGATGELFF.

Regarding this clonotype: A much more abundant neighbour one base away suggests this may be a read error. The chain couples TRBV6-2 or TRBV6-3 to TRBJ2-1; no firm D call. Germline V gives CDR1 MNHEY, CDR2 SVGEGT. The CDR3 consists of 13 residues. The CDR3 region is CVSSMLSYNEQFF. The CDR3 DNA sequence: TGTGTCAGCAGTATGTTGTCCTACAATGAGCAGTTCTTC.

Only a few counts were recorded for this clonotype. The chain is built from TRBV6-5 and TRBJ2-1, with unresolved D. This CDR3 spans 15 amino acids. The V end was cut by 0 bases, the J end by 6 bases, with 12 bases between. Per the germline V gene, CDR1 is MNHEY and CDR2 is SVGAGI. DNA of the CDR3: TGTGCCAGCAGTTACTCGAACCCCCCCCTCAATGAGCAGTTCTTC. This encodes CASSYSNPPLNEQFF.

V is TRBV15 and J is TRBJ1-4, with 11 nucleotides matching TRBD1. V was pared by 5 bases and J by 8 bases, with 7 bases of the junction left unmatched. The V gene's germline CDR1 is LNHNV and CDR2 YYDKDF (reference sequence). This CDR3 spans 15 amino acids. This chain's CDR3 is CATSPRDRGSEKLFF. DNA of the CDR3: TGTGCCACCAGCCCCCGGGACAGGGGGTCCGAAAAACTGTTTTTT.

The chain carries TRBV19 and TRBJ1-1; TRBD1 agrees at 11 bases. This CDR3 is 16 amino acids long. The germline CDR1 and CDR2 sequences are LNHDA and SQIVND (reference sequence). V dropped 7 bases and J dropped 1; count of bases not matched to a gene: 8. CDR3 region: CASKGQGGIGNTEAFF. For the CDR3, the DNA is TGTGCCAGTAAGGGACAGGGGGGGATCGGGAACACTGAAGCTTTCTTT.

In its sample, this clonotype was seen a few times. The chain has TRBV19 and TRBJ2-1; 9 positions match TRBD1. The ends lost 5 bases at V and 4 bases at J; junction bases unmatched: 12. From germline, CDR1 is LNHDA and CDR2 SQIVND (reference sequence). This CDR3 contains 17 residues. CDR3 sequence reads: CASSPFPGQGLYNEQFF. CDR3 DNA: TGTGCCAGTAGTCCTTTTCCGGGACAGGGACTTTACAATGAGCAGTTCTTC. The complete variable domain, with remaining parts taken from reference TRBV19 and TRBJ2-1, reads DGGITQSPKYLFRKEGQNVTLSCEQNLNHDAMYWYRQDPGQGLRLIYYSQIVNDFQKGDIAEGYSVSREKKESFPLTVTSAQKNPTAFYLCASSPFPGQGLYNEQFFGPGTRLTVL.

The V and J genes are TRBV4-1 and TRBJ2-1; D gene unclear. V was cut by 0 bases and J by 3 bases, with 21 bases left in between. The germline V gene has CDR1 MGHRA and CDR2 YSYEKL. The CDR3 runs to 19 residues. The CDR3 DNA reads TGCGCCAGCAGCCAAGATCACACTCTGGTAGATAGCTTCTACAATGAGCAGTTCTTC. Translating it yields CASSQDHTLVDSFYNEQFF.

In its sample, this clonotype was seen a few times. The J gene is TRBJ1-3, the V gene TRBV7-8; D not resolved. Trimming cost V 1 base and J 8 bases, with 12 bases left between them. Germline V CDR1 and CDR2: SGHVS, FQNEAQ. CDR3 length: 14 amino acids. The CDR3 sequence: CASSLVVNGDTIYF. CDR3 coding DNA: TGTGCCAGCAGCTTAGTGGTCAACGGGGACACCATATATTTT.

This clonotype was detected only a few times. The gene calls are TRBV24-1 and TRBJ2-3; 8 bases agree with TRBD1. Germline assignment: CDR1 KGHDR and CDR2 SFDVKD. V trimming: 0 bases; J trimming: 0 bases; junction bases outside the gene matches: 4. The CDR3 sequence is 17 residues long. The CDR3 nucleotides are TGTGCCACCAGTGATTTGGACAGGGGATCTAGCACAGATACGCAGTATTTT. Its translation is CATSDLDRGSSTDTQYF.